Described below is a single T cell receptor (beta chain) sequence and its context. Antigen unknown. Generated by immunoSEQ multiplex PCR, the TCRdb table keeps only in-frame clones and is missing some. This repertoire shows tens of thousands of clones, roughly 85% found once; its top ten account for roughly 1.4%. The data are from a study of CD4 T cells in relation to SARS-CoV-2 and coronaviruses. Study background: The restricting HLA molecule for shared crossreactive spike epitopes was mapped. Study-level points and caveats: Roughly 69% of donors had memory CD4+ clonotypes crossrecognizing SARS-CoV-2 and common cold coronavirus spike. Crossreactivity was assessed only for spike protein, not other viral proteins. Each donor contributed either pre-pandemic or post-infection samples, not both.

V lost 4 bases and J 7 bases, leaving 17 bases between the germline ends. Germline CDR1 is LGHDT and CDR2 is YNNKEL (reference sequence). The CDR3 loop spans 16 amino acids. CD4+ T cells from unexposed donors were obtained before the COVID-19 pandemic (2011-2018). Sequenced: memory CD4+ T cells from PBMCs. The genes are TRBV3-1 (or the pseudogene TRBV3-2) and TRBJ1-6; D not resolved. The source of this sequence is a human donor in good health. CDR3 in amino acids: CASSPAIGRSNSPLHF. The CDR3 DNA follows: TGTGCCAGCAGCCCCGCCATCGGCAGGTCAAATTCACCCCTCCACTTT.